This T cell receptor (beta chain) was observed in a study of technical replicates of blood from a few donors. TCRdb keeps only in-frame clones here, not all; method: immunoSEQ multiplex PCR. The sample holds fewer than 85,000 clones; just over 95% are singletons and the top ten take 0.31%. The CDR3 spans 13 residues. V lost 7 bases and J lost 4; bases outside the gene matches: 6. Germline assignment: CDR1 GTSNPN and CDR2 SVGIG (reference sequence). The chain has TRBV30 and TRBJ2-2, with 7 bases aligning to TRBD1. The clonotype was recovered from a human donor in good health. Sequencing input: T cells isolated from PBMCs. In nucleotides, the CDR3 is TGTGCCTTCAGGGGGTGGGTCACCGGGGAGCTGTTTTTT. It specifies CAFRGWVTGELFF.